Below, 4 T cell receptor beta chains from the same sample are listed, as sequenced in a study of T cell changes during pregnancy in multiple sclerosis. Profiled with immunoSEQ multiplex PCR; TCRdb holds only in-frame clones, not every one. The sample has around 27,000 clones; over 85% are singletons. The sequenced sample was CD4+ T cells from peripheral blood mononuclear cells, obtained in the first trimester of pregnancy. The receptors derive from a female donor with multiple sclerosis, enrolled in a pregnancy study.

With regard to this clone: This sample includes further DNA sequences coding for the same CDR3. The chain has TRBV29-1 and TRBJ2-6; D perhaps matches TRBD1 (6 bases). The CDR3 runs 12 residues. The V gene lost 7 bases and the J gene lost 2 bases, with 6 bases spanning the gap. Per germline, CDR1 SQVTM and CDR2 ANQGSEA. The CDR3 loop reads CSAGAGANVLTF. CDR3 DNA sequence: TGCAGCGCAGGGGCTGGGGCCAACGTCCTGACTTTC. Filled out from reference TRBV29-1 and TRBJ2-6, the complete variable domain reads SAVISQKPSRDICQRGTSLTIQCQVDSQVTMMFWYRQQPGQSLTLIATANQGSEATYESGFVIDKFPISRPNLTFSTLTVSNMSPEDSSIYLCSAGAGANVLTFGAGSRLTVL.

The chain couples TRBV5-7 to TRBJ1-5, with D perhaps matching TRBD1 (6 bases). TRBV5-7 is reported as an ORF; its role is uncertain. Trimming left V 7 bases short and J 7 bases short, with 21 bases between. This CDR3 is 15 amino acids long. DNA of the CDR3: TGTGCCAGCCCCCTAAAGGGGGGGGCCGGACAGCCCCAGCATTTT. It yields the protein CASPLKGGAGQPQHF.

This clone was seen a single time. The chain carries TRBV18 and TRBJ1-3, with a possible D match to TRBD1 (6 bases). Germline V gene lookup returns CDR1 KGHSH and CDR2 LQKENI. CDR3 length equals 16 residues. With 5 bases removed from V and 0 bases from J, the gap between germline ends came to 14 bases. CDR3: CASSTRSGASGNTIYF. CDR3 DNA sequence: TGTGCCAGCTCAACGCGATCAGGGGCCTCTGGAAACACCATATATTTT. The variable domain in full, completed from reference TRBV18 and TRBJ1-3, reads NAGVMQNPRHLVRRRGQEARLRCSPMKGHSHVYWYRQLPEEGLKFMVYLQKENIIDESGMPKERFSAEFPKEGPSILRIQQVVRGDSAAYFCASSTRSGASGNTIYFGEGSWLTVV.

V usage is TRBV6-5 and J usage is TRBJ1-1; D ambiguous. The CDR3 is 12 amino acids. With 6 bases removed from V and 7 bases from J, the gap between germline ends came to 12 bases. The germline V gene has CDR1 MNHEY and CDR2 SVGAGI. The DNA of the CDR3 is TGTGCCAGCAGCATCGTGCGGGGTGAAGCTTTCTTT. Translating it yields CASSIVRGEAFF.